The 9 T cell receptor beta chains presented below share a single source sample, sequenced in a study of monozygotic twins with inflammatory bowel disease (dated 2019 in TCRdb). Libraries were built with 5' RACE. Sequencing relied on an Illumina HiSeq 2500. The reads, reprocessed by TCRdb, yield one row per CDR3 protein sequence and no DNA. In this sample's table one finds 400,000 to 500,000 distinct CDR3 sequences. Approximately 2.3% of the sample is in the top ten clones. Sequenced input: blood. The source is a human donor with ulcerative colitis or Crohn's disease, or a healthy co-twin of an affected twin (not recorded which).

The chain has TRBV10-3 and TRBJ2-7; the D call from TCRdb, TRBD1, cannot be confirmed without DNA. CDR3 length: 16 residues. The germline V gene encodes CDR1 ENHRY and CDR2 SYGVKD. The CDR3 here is CAISELTGREDYEQYF.

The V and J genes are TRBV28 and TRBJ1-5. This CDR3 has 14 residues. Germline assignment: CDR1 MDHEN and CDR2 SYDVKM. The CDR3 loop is CASSFGSYNQPQHF.

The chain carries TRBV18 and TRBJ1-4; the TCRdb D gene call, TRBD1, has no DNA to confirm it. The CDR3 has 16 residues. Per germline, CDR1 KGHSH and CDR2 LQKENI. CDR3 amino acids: CASSDRSSATNEKLFF.

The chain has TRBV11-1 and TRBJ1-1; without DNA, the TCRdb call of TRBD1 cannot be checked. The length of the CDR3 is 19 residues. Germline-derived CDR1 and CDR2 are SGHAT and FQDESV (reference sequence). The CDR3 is CASSPTPLSRAGMNTEAFF.

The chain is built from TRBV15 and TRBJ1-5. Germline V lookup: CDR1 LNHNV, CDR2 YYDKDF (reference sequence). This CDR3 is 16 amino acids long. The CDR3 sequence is CATSPRRQVSNQPQHF.

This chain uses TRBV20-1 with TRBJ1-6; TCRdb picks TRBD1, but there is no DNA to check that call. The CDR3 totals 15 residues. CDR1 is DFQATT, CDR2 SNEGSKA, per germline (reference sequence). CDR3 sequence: CSAIGQGNLNSPLHF.

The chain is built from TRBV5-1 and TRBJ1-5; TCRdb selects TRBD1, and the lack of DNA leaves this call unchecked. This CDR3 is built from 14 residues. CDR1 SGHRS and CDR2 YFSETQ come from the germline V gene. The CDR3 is CASSLTGGLEPQHF.

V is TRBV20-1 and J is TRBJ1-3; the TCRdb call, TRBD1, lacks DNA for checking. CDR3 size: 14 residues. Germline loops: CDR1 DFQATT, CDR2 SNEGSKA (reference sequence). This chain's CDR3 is CSARVPGAGNTIYF.

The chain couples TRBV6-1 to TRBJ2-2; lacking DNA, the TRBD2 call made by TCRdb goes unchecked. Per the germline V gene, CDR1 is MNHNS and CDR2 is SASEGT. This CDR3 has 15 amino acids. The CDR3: CASSELRHLVGELFF.